The rows below give T cell receptor beta chains drawn from one sample of a study of OX40 agonist ivuxolimab in advanced cancers. Clones were read by immunoSEQ multiplex PCR, and TCRdb kept only the in-frame ones, dropping some. This sample yields 76,000 or so clones, of which more than 75% are seen a single time; 0.76% belongs to the top ten. The specimen was CD4+ or CD8+ T cells sorted from blood, collected in a trial of the OX40 agonist ivuxolimab. These receptor sequences come from an adult with an advanced solid tumor such as melanoma, head and neck, liver or kidney cancer. The CDR3 runs from the conserved cysteine through the conserved F or W. Fields, in order: V gene, clone size, J gene, D gene, CDR3 protein, CDR3 DNA. D genes are given only for firm matches. The size entry is marked missing in some rows and otherwise reads once, few, many or a size class.

>TRBV18|.|TRBJ2-7|.
CASSPVEFYEQYF
TGTGCCAGCTCACCAGTGGAGTTCTACGAGCAGTACTTC
>TRBV6-5|.|TRBJ2-2|TRBD2
CASSPGGGYTGELFF
TGTGCCAGCAGCCCCGGGGGGGGTTACACCGGGGAGCTGTTTTTT
>TRBV7-8|.|TRBJ2-3|TRBD1
CASSWGQAITDTQYF
TGTGCCAGCAGCTGGGGACAGGCCATCACAGATACGCAGTATTTT
>TRBV10-3|once|TRBJ1-2|.
CAISKDITANYGYTF
TGTGCCATCAGTAAAGACATAACGGCTAACTATGGCTACACCTTC
>TRBV6-5|once|TRBJ1-6|.
CASSWDSNSPLHF
TGTGCCAGCAGTTGGGACTCCAATTCACCCCTCCACTTT
>TRBV5-1|.|TRBJ2-7|TRBD2
CASSRTSGRSYEQYF
TGCGCCAGCAGCAGGACTAGCGGGCGTTCCTACGAGCAGTACTTC
>TRBV5-1|medium-sized|TRBJ2-2|TRBD2
CASLKYLAGDGGELFF
TGCGCCAGCCTAAAGTACCTAGCGGGAGACGGCGGGGAGCTGTTTTTT
>TRBV6-1|.|TRBJ1-6|TRBD1
CASSRKGQAGSPLHF
TGTGCCAGCAGCAGGAAAGGACAGGCCGGATCACCCCTCCACTTT
>TRBV27|.|TRBJ2-5|TRBD1
CASSTGTGYGQETQYF
TGTGCCAGCAGTACCGGGACAGGGTATGGGCAAGAGACCCAGTACTTC
>TRBV2|.|TRBJ2-7|.
CASSEGWEPYEQYF
TGTGCCAGCAGTGAAGGGTGGGAACCCTACGAGCAGTACTTC
>TRBV6-1|few|TRBJ1-1|.
CASSSIQGGTEAFF
TGTGCCAGCAGTAGTATACAGGGTGGAACTGAAGCTTTCTTT
>TRBV2|once|TRBJ1-2|TRBD1
CASTWTGVGGYTF
TGTGCCAGCACCTGGACAGGGGTAGGAGGCTACACCTTC
>TRBV2|.|TRBJ2-5|.
CASSETGQETQYF
TGTGCCAGCAGTGAAACAGGTCAAGAGACCCAGTACTTC
>TRBV5-3|.|TRBJ2-7|.
CARSSRLGGSYEQYF
TGTGCCAGAAGCTCCAGACTAGGGGGCTCCTACGAGCAGTACTTC
>TRBV10-3|.|TRBJ1-5|.
CAISESGRVGNQPQHF
TGTGCCATCAGTGAGTCCGGTAGGGTAGGCAATCAGCCCCAGCATTTT
>TRBV27|.|TRBJ1-2|.
CASSPAGDGVFYGYTF
TGTGCCAGCAGTCCCGCCGGGGACGGGGTTTTCTATGGCTACACCTTC
>TRBV21-1|.|TRBJ2-2|.
CASSTRDTGTSGNTGELFF
TGTGCCAGCAGCACCCGGGACACCGGGACTAGCGGGAACACCGGGGAGCTGTTTTTT
>TRBV28|.|TRBJ2-3|.
CASSLWAAGTDTQYF
TGTGCCAGCAGTTTATGGGCGGCAGGCACAGATACGCAGTATTTT
>TRBV11-2|.|TRBJ2-3|TRBD2
CASSLPRGGGTQYF
TGTGCCAGCAGCTTACCACGGGGGGGAGGGACGCAGTATTTT
>TRBV7-2|few|TRBJ2-1|TRBD2
CASSLASQRGRFF
TGTGCCAGCAGCTTAGCTAGCCAGCGGGGTCGGTTCTTC
>TRBV12-2|.|TRBJ1-5|.
CASRFSPRTGRRSNQPQHF
TGTGCAAGTCGCTTTAGCCCTAGGACAGGGAGAAGGAGCAATCAGCCCCAGCATTTT
>TRBV6-1|.|TRBJ1-3|TRBD1
CASNLQGAPGNTIYF
TGTGCCAGCAATCTACAGGGGGCGCCTGGAAACACCATATATTTT
>TRBV4-2|.|TRBJ2-7|TRBD2
CASSQDSLGGGGASTYEQYF
TGTGCCAGCAGCCAAGATTCGCTCGGGGGCGGGGGGGCATCAACGTACGAGCAGTACTTC
>TRBV5-4|once|TRBJ1-2|.
CASSFEGYGYTF
TGTGCCAGCAGCTTCGAAGGCTATGGCTACACCTTC
>TRBV11-2|.|TRBJ1-5|.
CASSPLGGQPQHF
TGTGCCAGCAGCCCCTTGGGGGGTCAGCCCCAGCATTTT
>TRBV7-3|.|TRBJ2-3|TRBD2
CASSFSGGAADTQYF
TGTGCCAGCAGCTTTTCGGGAGGGGCCGCAGATACGCAGTATTTT